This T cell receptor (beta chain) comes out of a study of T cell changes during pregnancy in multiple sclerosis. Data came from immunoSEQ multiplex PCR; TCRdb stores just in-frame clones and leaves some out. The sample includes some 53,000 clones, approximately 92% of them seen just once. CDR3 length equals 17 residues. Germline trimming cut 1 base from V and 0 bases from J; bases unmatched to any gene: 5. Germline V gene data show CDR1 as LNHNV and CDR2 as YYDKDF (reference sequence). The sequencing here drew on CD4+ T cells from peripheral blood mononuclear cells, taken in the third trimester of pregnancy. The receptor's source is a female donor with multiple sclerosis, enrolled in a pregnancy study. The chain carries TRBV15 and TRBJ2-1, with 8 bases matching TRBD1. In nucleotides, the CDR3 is TGTGCCACCAGCAGAGCCGAGACAGGGGTCTCCTACAATGAGCAGTTCTTC. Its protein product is CATSRAETGVSYNEQFF.